Listed below are T cell receptor beta chains from one sample, sequenced in a study of a mutant IDH1 vaccine in newly diagnosed glioma. TCRdb's table, derived via immunoSEQ multiplex PCR, lists solely in-frame clones and lacks some. The table lists under 90,000 clones, 79% of them singletons. This specimen was PBMCs, taken from a glioma patient treated with radiotherapy, temozolomide or both. All receptors derive from a man aged 45-65 years with glioma. Both conserved end residues are part of each CDR3.

j_gene,v_gene,CDR3aa
TRBJ2-2,TRBV6-5,CASSYSDRADGELFF
TRBJ2-2,TRBV7-2,CASSFQSTGELFF
TRBJ1-2,TRBV5-8,CASSPRGGDGYTF
TRBJ2-2,TRBV9,CASSVVDTGELFF
TRBJ1-2,TRBV6-5,CASRDRAVGYGYTF
TRBJ2-2,TRBV13,CASSLVLGTDTGELFF
TRBJ1-5,TRBV18,CASRQGGQPQHF
TRBJ2-7,TRBV4-1,CASSPAGGRSYEQYF
TRBJ2-5,TRBV10-2,CASGPVQETQYF
TRBJ1-2,TRBV4-2,CASSQVGLIGHNYGYTF
TRBJ1-1,TRBV7-3,CASSLSLNTEAFF